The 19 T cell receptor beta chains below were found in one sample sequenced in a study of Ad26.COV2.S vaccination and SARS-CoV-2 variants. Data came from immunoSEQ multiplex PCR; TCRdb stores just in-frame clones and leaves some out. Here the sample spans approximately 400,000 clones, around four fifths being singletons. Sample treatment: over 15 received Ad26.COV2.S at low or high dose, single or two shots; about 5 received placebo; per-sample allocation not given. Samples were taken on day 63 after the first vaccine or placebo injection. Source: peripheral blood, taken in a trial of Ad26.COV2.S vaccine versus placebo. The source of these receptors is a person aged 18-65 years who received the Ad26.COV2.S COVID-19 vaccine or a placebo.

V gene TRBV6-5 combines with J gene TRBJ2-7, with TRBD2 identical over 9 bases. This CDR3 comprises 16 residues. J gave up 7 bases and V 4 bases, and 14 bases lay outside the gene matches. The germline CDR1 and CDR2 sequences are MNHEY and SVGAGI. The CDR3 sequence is CASSSLGAGGPGEQYF. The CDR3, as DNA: TGTGCCAGCAGTTCCCTCGGGGCGGGAGGGCCTGGGGAGCAGTACTTC.

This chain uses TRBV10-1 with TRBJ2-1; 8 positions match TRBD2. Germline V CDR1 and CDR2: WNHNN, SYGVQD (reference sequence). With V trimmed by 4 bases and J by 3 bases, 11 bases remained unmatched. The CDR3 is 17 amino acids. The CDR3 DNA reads TGCGCCAGCAGTGCTCTTGAGCGGGGGTCCCTCTACAATGAGCAGTTCTTC. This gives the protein CASSALERGSLYNEQFF.

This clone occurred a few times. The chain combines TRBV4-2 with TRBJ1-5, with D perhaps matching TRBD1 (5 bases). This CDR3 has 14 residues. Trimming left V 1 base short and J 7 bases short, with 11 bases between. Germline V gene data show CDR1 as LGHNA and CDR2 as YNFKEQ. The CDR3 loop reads CASSQAGSGQPQHF. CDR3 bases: TGTGCCAGCAGCCAAGCAGGGTCGGGGCAGCCCCAGCATTTT.

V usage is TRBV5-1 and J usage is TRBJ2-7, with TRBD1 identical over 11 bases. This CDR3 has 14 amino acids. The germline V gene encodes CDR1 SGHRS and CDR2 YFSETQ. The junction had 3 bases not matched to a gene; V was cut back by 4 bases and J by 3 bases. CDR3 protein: CASSTGTGGYEQYF. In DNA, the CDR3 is TGCGCCAGCAGCACCGGGACAGGGGGCTACGAGCAGTACTTC.

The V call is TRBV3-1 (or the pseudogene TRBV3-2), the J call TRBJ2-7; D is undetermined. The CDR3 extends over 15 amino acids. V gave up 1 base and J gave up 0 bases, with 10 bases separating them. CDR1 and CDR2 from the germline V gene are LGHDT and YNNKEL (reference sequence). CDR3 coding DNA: TGTGCCAGCAGCCAAGGCCTTGGCGTCTCCTACGAGCAGTACTTC. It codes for CASSQGLGVSYEQYF.

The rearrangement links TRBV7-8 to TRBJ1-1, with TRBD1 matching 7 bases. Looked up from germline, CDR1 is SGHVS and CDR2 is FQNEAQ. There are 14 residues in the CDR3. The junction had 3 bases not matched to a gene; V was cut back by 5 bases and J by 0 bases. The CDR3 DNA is TGTGCCAGCAGCCAGGGGGGTATGAACACTGAAGCTTTCTTT. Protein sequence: CASSQGGMNTEAFF.

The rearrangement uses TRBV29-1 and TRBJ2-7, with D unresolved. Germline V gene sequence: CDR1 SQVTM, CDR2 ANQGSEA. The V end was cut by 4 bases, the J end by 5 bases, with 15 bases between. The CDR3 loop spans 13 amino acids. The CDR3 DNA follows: TGCAGCGTTGGGCAGGCCGGGCTAAACGAGCAGTACTTC. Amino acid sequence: CSVGQAGLNEQYF.

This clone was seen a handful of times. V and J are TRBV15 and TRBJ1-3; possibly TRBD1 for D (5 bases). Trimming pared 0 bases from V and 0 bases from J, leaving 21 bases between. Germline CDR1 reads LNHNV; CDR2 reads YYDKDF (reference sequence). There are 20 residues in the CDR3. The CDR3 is CATSRDTFADSYFSGNTIYF. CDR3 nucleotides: TGTGCCACCAGCAGAGATACGTTTGCCGACAGCTACTTCTCTGGAAACACCATATATTTT.

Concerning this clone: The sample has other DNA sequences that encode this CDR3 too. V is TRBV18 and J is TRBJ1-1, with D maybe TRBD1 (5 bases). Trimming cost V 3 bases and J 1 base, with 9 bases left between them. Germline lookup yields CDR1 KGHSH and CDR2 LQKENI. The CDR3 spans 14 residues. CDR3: CASSPGGGNTEAFF. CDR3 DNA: TGTGCCAGCTCACCCGGTGGGGGGAACACTGAAGCTTTCTTT.

In DNA form, the CDR3 reads TGTGCCAGCCAGGGGGGCCGACAAGAGACCCAGTACTTC. This translates into CASQGGRQETQYF. This chain joins TRBV13 and TRBJ2-5, with D perhaps TRBD1 (7 bases). CDR1 and CDR2 (germline): PRHDT, FYEKMQ (reference sequence). The CDR3 is made up of 13 amino acids. With 8 bases removed from V and 2 bases from J, the gap between germline ends came to 12 bases.

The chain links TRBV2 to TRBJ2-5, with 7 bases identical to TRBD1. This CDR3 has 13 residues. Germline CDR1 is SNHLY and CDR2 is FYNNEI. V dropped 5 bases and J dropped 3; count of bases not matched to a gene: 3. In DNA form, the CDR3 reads TGTGCCAGCAGTCCCGGACAGGAAGAGACCCAGTACTTC. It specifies CASSPGQEETQYF.

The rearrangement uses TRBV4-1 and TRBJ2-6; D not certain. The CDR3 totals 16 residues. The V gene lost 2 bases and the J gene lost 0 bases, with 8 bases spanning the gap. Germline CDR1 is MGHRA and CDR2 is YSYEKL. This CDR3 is CASSQPESSGANVLTF. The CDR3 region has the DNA TGCGCCAGCAGCCAACCTGAAAGCTCTGGGGCCAACGTCCTGACTTTC.

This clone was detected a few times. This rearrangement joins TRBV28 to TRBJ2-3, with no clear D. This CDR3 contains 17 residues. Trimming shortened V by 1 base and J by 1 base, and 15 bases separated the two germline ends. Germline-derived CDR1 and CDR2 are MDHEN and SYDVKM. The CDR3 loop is CASSLSAFVGRTDTQYF. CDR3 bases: TGTGCCAGCAGTTTATCTGCCTTCGTCGGCCGCACAGATACGCAGTATTTT.

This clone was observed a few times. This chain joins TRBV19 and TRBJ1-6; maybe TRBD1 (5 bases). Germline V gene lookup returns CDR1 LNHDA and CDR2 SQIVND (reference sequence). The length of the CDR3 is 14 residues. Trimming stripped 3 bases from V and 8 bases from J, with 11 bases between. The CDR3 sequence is CASSMIRDYSPLHF. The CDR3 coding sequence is TGTGCCAGTAGTATGATCAGGGATTATTCACCCCTCCACTTT.

In DNA form, the CDR3 reads TGCAGCGTTGTGGGTTCCGGGGGGAGGACTGAAGCTTTCTTT. It encodes CSVVGSGGRTEAFF. The chain uses TRBV29-1 and TRBJ1-1; D might be TRBD1 (5 bases). Germline V gives CDR1 SQVTM, CDR2 ANQGSEA. The CDR3 runs 14 residues. The germline V and J ends were trimmed by 4 bases and 5 bases, with 17 bases remaining between them.

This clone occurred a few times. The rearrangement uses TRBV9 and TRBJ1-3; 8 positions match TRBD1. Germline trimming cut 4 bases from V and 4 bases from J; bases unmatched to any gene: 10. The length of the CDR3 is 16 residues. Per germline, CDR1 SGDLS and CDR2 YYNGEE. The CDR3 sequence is CASSPRTGGSGNTIYF. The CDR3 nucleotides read TGTGCCAGCAGCCCCCGAACAGGGGGTTCAGGAAACACCATATATTTT.

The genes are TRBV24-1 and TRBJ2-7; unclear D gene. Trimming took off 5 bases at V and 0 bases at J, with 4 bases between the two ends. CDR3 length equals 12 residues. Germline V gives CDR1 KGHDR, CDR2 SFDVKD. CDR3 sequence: CATSGVSYEQYF. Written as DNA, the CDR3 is TGTGCCACCAGTGGCGTCTCCTACGAGCAGTACTTC.

CDR3 sequence: CASSEGQGDTGELFF. The CDR3 DNA reads TGTGCCAGCAGTGAGGGACAGGGGGACACCGGGGAGCTGTTTTTT. This chain joins TRBV6-4 and TRBJ2-2, with 11 bases that match TRBD1. CDR1 MRHNA and CDR2 SNTAGT come from the germline V gene. The trim removed 3 bases at V and 3 bases at J, leaving 0 bases unmatched. This CDR3 region has 15 residues.

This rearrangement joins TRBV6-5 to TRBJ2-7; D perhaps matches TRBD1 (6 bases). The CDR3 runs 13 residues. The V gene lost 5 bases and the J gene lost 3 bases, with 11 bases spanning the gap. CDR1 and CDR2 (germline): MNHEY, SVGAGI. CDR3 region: CASSPRTDYEQYF. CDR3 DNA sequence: TGTGCCAGCAGTCCTCGGACAGACTACGAGCAGTACTTC.